These 26 T cell receptor beta chains were all obtained from the same sample, sequenced in a study of Ad26.COV2.S vaccination and SARS-CoV-2 variants. Sequencing used immunoSEQ multiplex PCR; TCRdb keeps in-frame clones, though not all of them. The sample lists about 400,000 clones, around nine tenths occurring once. Treatment of the sample: roughly 20 received Ad26.COV2.S at low or high dose, single or two shots; about five received placebo; per-sample allocation not given. Sampling occurred on day 63 after the first vaccine or placebo injection. Sequencing was performed on peripheral blood, taken in a trial of Ad26.COV2.S vaccine versus placebo. The origin of the receptors is a person between 18 and 65 years old who received the Ad26.COV2.S COVID-19 vaccine or a placebo.

V is TRBV4-3 and J is TRBJ1-4; 12 nucleotides match TRBD1. Germline values: CDR1 LGHNA, CDR2 YSLEER. This CDR3 has 15 amino acids. The V gene end was trimmed by 3 bases and the J gene end by 7 bases; junction bases not matched to a gene: 3. In nucleotides, the CDR3 is TGCGCCAGCAGCCAGGGACAGGGGGCAGGTGAAAAACTGTTTTTT. Its protein is CASSQGQGAGEKLFF.

The table lists this clone with a count of one. This chain uses TRBV5-4 with TRBJ1-1, with 7 bases matching TRBD1. The germline V gene encodes CDR1 SGHNT and CDR2 YYREEE (reference sequence). V was pared by 4 bases and J by 1 base, with 4 bases of the junction left unmatched. The CDR3 is 14 amino acids. The CDR3 reads CASSLTGANTEAFF. CDR3 sequence (DNA): TGTGCCAGCAGCCTTACAGGGGCGAACACTGAAGCTTTCTTT.

With regard to this clone: One end of the junction does not line up with germline, which may come from a read error. The V call is TRBV20-1, the J call TRBJ2-7; D possibly uses TRBD1 or TRBD2 (5 bases each). Germline V CDR1 and CDR2: DFQATT, SNEGSKA (reference sequence). CDR3 length equals 11 residues. The CDR3: CSASRDAAPHF. The CDR3 DNA reads TGCAGTGCTAGCCGGGACGCGGCACCCCACTTC.

The CDR3, as DNA: TGTGCCAGCAGTGAAAGGAGAGGGTCCTATCAGCCCCAGCATTTT. Protein: CASSERRGSYQPQHF. The chain has TRBV6-1 and TRBJ1-5; no reliable D call. The CDR3 covers 15 residues. V shed 2 bases and J shed 5 bases, with 13 bases lying between them. Germline V lookup: CDR1 MNHNS, CDR2 SASEGT.

The chain is built from TRBV2 and TRBJ2-3; TRBD2 might be the D (6 bases). This CDR3 region has 15 residues. Germline CDR1 SNHLY, CDR2 FYNNEI. V gave up 3 bases and J gave up 9 bases, with 19 bases separating them. The CDR3 region is CASSDAILLAPTQYF. The CDR3 DNA reads TGTGCCAGCAGTGATGCCATCTTACTAGCCCCCACGCAGTATTTT.

Details on this clone: The sample carries other DNA sequences with the same CDR3. The chain has TRBV3-1 (or the pseudogene TRBV3-2) and TRBJ1-1; no firm D call. CDR1 is LGHDT, CDR2 YNNKEL, per germline (reference sequence). Trimming pared 1 base from V and 1 base from J, leaving 4 bases between. The CDR3 has 13 amino acids. The CDR3 region is CASSQGPNTEAFF. The CDR3 nucleotides read TGTGCCAGCAGCCAAGGACCGAACACTGAAGCTTTCTTT.

The chain employs TRBV7-8 and TRBJ2-5; tentatively, D is TRBD1 (5 bases). V was clipped by 6 bases and J by 2 bases, with 13 bases between them. Per germline, CDR1 SGHVS and CDR2 FQNEAQ. CDR3 length equals 14 residues. The CDR3 nucleotides read TGTGCCAGCAGACCAAACCAGGGTCAAGAGACCCAGTACTTC. Protein product: CASRPNQGQETQYF.

The CDR3 bases are TGTGCCAGCAGCGTATCGGCAGGGAGCACAGATACGCAGTATTTT. Its translation is CASSVSAGSTDTQYF. The chain joins TRBV9 to TRBJ2-3, with a weak D call TRBD1 (5 bases). Looked up from germline, CDR1 is SGDLS and CDR2 is YYNGEE. The CDR3 loop spans 15 amino acids. With 1 base removed from V and 0 bases from J, the gap between germline ends came to 9 bases.

The chain uses TRBV7-2 and TRBJ2-1; 11 nucleotides match TRBD2. The germline gives CDR1 SGHTA, CDR2 FQGNSA. V was pared by 6 bases and J by 14 bases, with 15 bases of the junction left unmatched. This CDR3 has 15 residues. The CDR3 loop reads CASRPPGLAANKKFF. In DNA, the CDR3 is TGTGCCAGCAGACCTCCGGGACTAGCGGCCAACAAGAAGTTCTTC.

In nucleotides, the CDR3 is TGTGCCAGCAGCTCGACGGCTAGCGGCTCCTACAATGAGCAGTTCTTC. Residues: CASSSTASGSYNEQFF. The genes are TRBV11-1 and TRBJ2-1, with 7 bases identical to TRBD2. Per the germline V gene, CDR1 is SGHAT and CDR2 is FQDESV (reference sequence). CDR3 length equals 16 residues. Germline trimming cut 4 bases from V and 0 bases from J; bases unmatched to any gene: 6.

This chain links TRBV6-5 with TRBJ2-5; no definite D call. The ends were cut back, 8 bases at V and 5 bases at J, with 6 bases in the middle. The CDR3 runs to 10 residues. Germline-derived CDR1 and CDR2 are MNHEY and SVGAGI. Here the CDR3 reads CASFRETQYF. In DNA form, the CDR3 reads TGTGCCAGCTTTAGGGAGACCCAGTACTTC.

The chain employs TRBV14 and TRBJ2-7, with D possibly being TRBD2 (6 bases). There are 14 residues in the CDR3. Trimming removed 1 base at V and 9 bases at J, with 16 bases between. CDR1 and CDR2 from the germline V gene are SGHDN and FVKESK. The CDR3 protein is CASSQVSPGAVQYF. CDR3 sequence (DNA): TGTGCCAGCAGCCAAGTCTCGCCGGGAGCGGTGCAGTACTTC.

The J gene is TRBJ1-5, the V gene TRBV5-8; D is perhaps TRBD1 (6 bases). V dropped 0 bases and J dropped 4 bases, with 11 bases sitting between them. The CDR3 runs 15 residues. Germline lookup yields CDR1 SGHTS and CDR2 YDEGEE. The CDR3 region has the DNA TGTGCCAGCAGCTTGGCCCTAGGGGGGAATCAGCCCCAGCATTTT. It is translated as CASSLALGGNQPQHF.

The chain joins TRBV9 to TRBJ2-2, with D possibly being TRBD2 (6 bases). Germline CDR1 is SGDLS and CDR2 is YYNGEE. The CDR3 has 16 amino acids. Trimming shortened V by 4 bases and J by 5 bases, and 18 bases separated the two germline ends. The DNA for the CDR3 is TGTGCCAGCAGCCCCTATTACGGGAGATTTACCGGGGAGCTGTTTTTT. This sequence encodes CASSPYYGRFTGELFF.

The V call is TRBV7-9, the J call TRBJ1-4; TRBD1 is a possible D gene (5 bases). Trimming left V 5 bases short and J 8 bases short, with 15 bases between. CDR1 is SEHNR, CDR2 FQNEAQ, per germline (reference sequence). CDR3 length: 14 residues. As DNA, the CDR3 is TGTGCCAGCAGCCCCGTTCCCGGGGGGGAAAAACTGTTTTTT. Its translation is CASSPVPGGEKLFF.

This chain joins TRBV27 and TRBJ1-2; a weak D match, TRBD1 (5 bases). CDR1 MNHEY and CDR2 SMNVEV come from the germline V gene (reference sequence). With 5 bases removed from V and 4 bases from J, the gap between germline ends came to 14 bases. The CDR3 runs 14 residues. CDR3 region: CASSKTGQTYGYTF. The CDR3 nucleotides are TGTGCCAGCAGTAAAACCGGACAAACCTATGGCTACACCTTC.

As concerns this clone: The identical CDR3 is also encoded by other nucleotide sequences in the sample. This rearrangement joins TRBV28 to TRBJ2-5; no clear D. The V and J ends lost 2 bases and 3 bases respectively, with 7 bases between them. The CDR3 runs to 13 residues. Germline CDR1 is MDHEN and CDR2 is SYDVKM. The CDR3: CASSLGREETQYF. DNA for the CDR3: TGTGCCAGCAGTTTAGGCCGGGAAGAGACCCAGTACTTC.

V is TRBV6-5 and J is TRBJ2-5; 8 bases line up with TRBD2. The germline gives CDR1 MNHEY, CDR2 SVGAGI. Trimming cost V 5 bases and J 5 bases; bases outside gene matches: 7. The CDR3 is 14 amino acids. CDR3 nucleotides: TGTGCCAGCAGTCGACCGGGACTAGATGAGACCCAGTACTTC. Its translation: CASSRPGLDETQYF.

The J gene is TRBJ2-3, the V gene TRBV5-5; D is unclear. The V gene lost 0 bases and the J gene lost 2 bases, with 7 bases spanning the gap. Germline V lookup: CDR1 SGHKS, CDR2 YYEKEE (reference sequence). This CDR3 contains 14 residues. CDR3 sequence: CASSLASSTDTQYF. CDR3 coding DNA: TGTGCCAGCAGCTTGGCTTCTTCCACAGATACGCAGTATTTT.

The V call is TRBV5-1, the J call TRBJ2-5; D remains ambiguous. Deletions cut 4 bases from V and 4 bases from J, with 20 bases between. Germline V gene data show CDR1 as SGHRS and CDR2 as YFSETQ. The CDR3 consists of 16 residues. CDR3 in DNA: TGCGCCAGCAGCCCGAACGTGGACGGCCCGGGAGAGACCCAGTACTTC. It translates to CASSPNVDGPGETQYF.

V gene TRBV30 combines with J gene TRBJ1-4; D gene ambiguous. V was shortened by 0 bases and J by 7 bases, with 12 bases between the two germline ends. The CDR3 totals 14 residues. The germline V gene has CDR1 GTSNPN and CDR2 SVGIG (reference sequence). CDR3 protein: CAWSVPERGEKLFF. The CDR3 nucleotides are TGTGCCTGGAGTGTACCCGAACGGGGTGAAAAACTGTTTTTT.

The chain uses TRBV4-1 and TRBJ2-3; D may be TRBD2 (7 bases). The CDR3 is 17 residues long. Germline CDR1 and CDR2: MGHRA and YSYEKL. V lost 1 base to trimming and J lost 2 bases, with 16 bases between them. CDR3 DNA: TGCGCCAGCAGCCAAGTTCCCGAGGGGGGGTTCACAGATACGCAGTATTTT. Protein sequence: CASSQVPEGGFTDTQYF.

This clone has only one observation. The chain joins TRBV18 to TRBJ2-7; D not certain. V was pared by 6 bases and J by 2 bases, with 11 bases between. CDR3 size: 13 residues. Germline CDR1 reads KGHSH; CDR2 reads LQKENI. The CDR3 nucleotides are TGTGCCAGCTCCCCTGGATCCGCCTACGAGCAGTACTTC. It specifies CASSPGSAYEQYF.

The CDR3 loop is CASSPRPMTGFIDNEQFF. The CDR3 bases are TGTGCCAGCAGCCCACGACCCATGACAGGGTTTATTGACAATGAGCAGTTCTTC. The chain is built from TRBV11-2 and TRBJ2-1; 7 nucleotides agree with TRBD1. The CDR3 is 18 amino acids. CDR1 SGHAT and CDR2 FQNNGV come from the germline V gene. Germline trimming cut 5 bases from V and 5 bases from J; bases unmatched to any gene: 18.

The J gene is TRBJ2-2, the V gene TRBV4-3; D is unresolved. Germline V gene sequence: CDR1 LGHNA, CDR2 YSLEER. This CDR3 is 17 amino acids long. Trimming took off 0 bases at V and 0 bases at J, with 11 bases between the two ends. The DNA for the CDR3 is TGCGCCAGCAGCCAAGATAGGAGCGCTGCGAACACCGGGGAGCTGTTTTTT. Translating gives CASSQDRSAANTGELFF.

To note about this clone: The sample holds other DNA sequences that translate to the same CDR3. The chain links TRBV7-2 to TRBJ2-7; D gene unclear. Trimming shortened V by 5 bases and J by 0 bases, and 5 bases separated the two germline ends. This CDR3 is 12 amino acids long. Germline CDR1 is SGHTA and CDR2 is FQGNSA. CDR3 sequence reads: CASSLSSYEQYF. The DNA of the CDR3 is TGTGCCAGCAGCCTCAGCTCCTACGAGCAGTACTTC.